These T cell receptor beta chains were read from a single sample in a study of cytomegalovirus exposure and HLA in healthy donors. TCRdb's table, derived via immunoSEQ multiplex PCR, lists solely in-frame clones and lacks some. The sample consists of under 200,000 clones, approximately 86% of them appearing once. Sequenced: PBMCs. These receptors were taken from a woman aged 30 to 39 in good health and CMV-seronegative. The conserved cysteine and the conserved F or W are not part of the CDR3 here. Fields, in order: V gene, J gene, CDR3 protein.

TRBV25-1	TRBJ2-2	ASSIRVGTGELF
TRBV6-1	TRBJ1-5	ASMDQGNQPQH
TRBV10-3	TRBJ2-3	AISENLAGGGDTQY
TRBV28	TRBJ1-3	ASIERRGSGNTIY
TRBV2	TRBJ2-1	ASMPGQTYNEQF
TRBV6-1	TRBJ1-6	ASSDLTGPSPLH
TRBV15	TRBJ2-5	ATSRRSGGAGGETQY
TRBV5-4	TRBJ2-5	ASSPGLPGTQY
TRBV27	TRBJ2-3	ASSSYRDRGSTDTQY
TRBV28	TRBJ2-2	ASSPHRSNPGELF
TRBV29-1	TRBJ1-1	SVEKGGGTEAF
TRBV27	TRBJ2-1	ASGFARGGYNEQF
TRBV2	TRBJ2-4	ASMWSGQGANIQY
TRBV7-9	TRBJ2-3	ASSLSVSTDTQY
TRBV7-9	TRBJ2-1	ASSNRDRDYNEQF
TRBV6-5	TRBJ2-2	ASSSTRESKLF
TRBV9	TRBJ2-3	ASSPPGGGTDTQY
TRBV30	TRBJ2-7	AWSRDRGNEQY
TRBV28	TRBJ1-2	ASSTKARQGTYGYT
TRBV6-1	TRBJ2-1	ASSARQGSYNEQF